A selection of T cell receptor beta chains follows, all from one sample in a study of cytomegalovirus exposure and HLA in healthy donors. Data came from immunoSEQ multiplex PCR; TCRdb stores just in-frame clones and leaves some out. Here the sample spans 95,000 to 150,000 clones, 78% being singletons. The sample was PBMCs. These receptors all come from a man aged 40-49 years in good health and CMV-seronegative. Both conserved end residues are part of each CDR3. The D gene is left open where the match is weak. The size field is filled for only some rows; it gives once, few, many or a size class.

TRBV7-8	TRBJ2-1	.	.	CASSLVPRGEMGPYYNEQFF	TGTGCCAGCAGCTTAGTTCCGAGAGGCGAAATGGGGCCCTACTACAATGAGCAGTTCTTC
TRBV4-3	TRBJ1-5	.	TRBD1	CASSQSSDRDAGNQPQHF	TGCGCCAGCAGCCAATCGTCCGACAGGGATGCGGGCAATCAGCCCCAGCATTTT
TRBV7-9	TRBJ2-3	.	.	CASSKTGLGTDTQYF	TGTGCCAGCAGCAAGACAGGTCTAGGCACAGATACGCAGTATTTT
TRBV7-9	TRBJ1-1	.	.	CASSYDSMNTEAFF	TGTGCCAGCAGCTATGACAGTATGAACACTGAAGCTTTCTTT
TRBV5-4	TRBJ2-5	few	.	CASSSQETQYF	TGTGCCAGCAGCTCTCAAGAGACCCAGTACTTC
TRBV6-6	TRBJ2-1	.	.	CASSYSGGLSYNEQFF	TGTGCCAGCAGTTACTCCGGCGGACTCTCCTACAATGAGCAGTTCTTC
TRBV7-7	TRBJ1-4	.	.	CASSSGVGRGEKLFF	TGTGCCAGCAGCAGTGGGGTGGGGCGAGGTGAAAAACTGTTTTTT
TRBV18	TRBJ1-6	once	.	CASSPSEDSPLHF	TGTGCCAGCTCACCTAGTGAAGATTCACCCCTCCACTTT
TRBV7-8	TRBJ1-2	.	.	CASSLGIEGYGYTF	TGTGCCAGCAGCTTGGGGATAGAGGGCTATGGCTACACCTTC
TRBV30	TRBJ2-3	.	.	CAWRLLASGTDTQYF	TGTGCCTGGAGGCTCCTGGCTAGCGGCACAGATACGCAGTATTTT
TRBV27	TRBJ2-1	.	TRBD1	CASSPLSIGQGISEEQFF	TGTGCCAGCAGTCCTCTAAGCATCGGACAGGGGATTTCTGAGGAGCAGTTCTTC
TRBV7-2	TRBJ2-1	.	.	CASSRVRDSSYNEQFF	TGTGCCAGCAGCCGCGTGCGGGATAGCTCCTACAATGAGCAGTTCTTC
TRBV12-5	TRBJ1-3	.	.	CASGATGLGGNTIYF	TGTGCTAGTGGTGCGACAGGTCTAGGTGGAAACACCATATATTTT
TRBV18	TRBJ1-1	.	.	CASSLLPGPGGTEAFF	TGTGCCAGCTCACTCTTACCCGGGCCGGGGGGCACTGAAGCTTTCTTT
TRBV27	TRBJ1-2	.	.	CASSLSAGYGYTF	TGTGCCAGCAGTTTAAGTGCGGGCTATGGCTACACCTTC
TRBV7-2	TRBJ1-5	once	.	CASSLLRGQPQHF	TGTGCCAGCAGCTTACTCCGGGGGCAGCCCCAGCATTTT
TRBV5-6	TRBJ2-7	.	TRBD1	CASNHGTAILSYEQYF	TGTGCCAGCAACCATGGGACAGCTATATTGTCATACGAGCAGTACTTC
TRBV5-1	TRBJ2-7	.	.	CASSLPTNEQYF	TGCGCCAGCAGCTTGCCAACCAACGAGCAGTACTTC
TRBV27	TRBJ1-2	.	TRBD1	CASGINRGWGGYTF	TGTGCCAGCGGCATTAACAGGGGTTGGGGTGGCTACACCTTC
TRBV5-6	TRBJ2-5	.	TRBD2	CASSPEGLAGGETQYF	TGTGCCAGCAGCCCCGAGGGTCTAGCGGGAGGAGAGACCCAGTACTTC
TRBV19	TRBJ2-7	.	.	CASSSGGSYEQYF	TGTGCCAGTAGTTCCGGGGGTTCCTACGAGCAGTACTTC
TRBV9	TRBJ2-1	once	.	CASSGGQSNEQFF	TGTGCCAGCAGCGGAGGACAGTCTAATGAGCAGTTCTTC
TRBV9	TRBJ2-7	.	.	CASSVDWQGKEYF	TGTGCCAGCAGCGTAGATTGGCAGGGGAAAGAGTACTTC
TRBV27	TRBJ2-3	.	.	CASAFVPRRVSTDTQYF	TGTGCCAGCGCGTTCGTACCCAGGCGGGTAAGCACAGATACGCAGTATTTT
TRBV2	TRBJ1-2	.	.	CASSTQDYGYTF	TGTGCCAGCAGTACACAAGACTATGGCTACACCTTC
TRBV18	TRBJ2-7	.	TRBD1	CASSPPTQTGREQYF	TGTGCCAGCTCACCGCCCACCCAGACAGGGCGCGAGCAGTACTTC
TRBV9	TRBJ1-1	.	.	CASSVVNSPVAEAFF	TGTGCCAGCAGCGTAGTTAATTCCCCGGTGGCTGAAGCTTTCTTT
TRBV18	TRBJ2-1	few	.	CASSQLSGRGDEQFF	TGTGCCAGCTCCCAACTTTCTGGAAGGGGCGATGAGCAGTTCTTC
TRBV9	TRBJ2-2	.	TRBD1	CASSPPGTGDSGELFF	TGTGCCAGCAGCCCCCCCGGGACAGGGGACTCCGGGGAGCTGTTTTTT
TRBV5-1	TRBJ1-1	.	.	CATTLANTEAFF	TGCGCCACAACCTTGGCGAACACTGAAGCTTTCTTT
TRBV2	TRBJ1-1	few	TRBD1	CASRTGLVTEAFF	TGTGCCAGCAGGACAGGGCTGGTTACTGAAGCTTTCTTT
TRBV14	TRBJ1-1	.	.	CASRPYVPRTTEAFF	TGTGCCAGCAGACCTTACGTACCCCGGACTACTGAAGCTTTCTTT
TRBV6-5	TRBJ1-1	.	.	CASKNWSAREAFF	TGTGCCAGCAAAAACTGGTCAGCTAGAGAAGCTTTCTTT
TRBV5-6	TRBJ2-3	.	.	CASSLQASTDTQYF	TGTGCCAGCAGCTTGCAAGCTAGCACAGATACGCAGTATTTT
TRBV7-2	TRBJ1-1	.	.	CASSPGPITEAFF	TGTGCCAGCAGCCCTGGGCCAATCACTGAAGCTTTCTTT
TRBV5-1	TRBJ2-7	.	.	CASSLTGAYEQYF	TGCGCCAGCAGCTTGACAGGAGCCTACGAGCAGTACTTC
TRBV11-2	TRBJ1-1	.	.	CASSLRGGHEGRAFF	TGTGCCAGCAGCTTGAGGGGAGGCCATGAGGGGAGAGCTTTCTTT
TRBV4-3	TRBJ1-4	.	.	CASSLQGRGEKLFF	TGCGCCAGCAGCCTACAGGGACGCGGTGAAAAACTGTTTTTT
TRBV4-1	TRBJ1-6	few	.	CASSRGGDNSPLHF	TGCGCCAGCAGCCGAGGGGGAGATAATTCACCCCTCCACTTT
TRBV4-1	TRBJ1-2	.	TRBD1	CASSQGGTVNYGYTF	TGCGCCAGCAGCCAAGGGGGGACAGTTAACTATGGCTACACCTTC
TRBV7-3	TRBJ2-2	.	.	CASSPNAGQFTGELFF	TGTGCCAGCAGCCCAAACGCGGGACAGTTCACCGGGGAGCTGTTTTTT
TRBV9	TRBJ2-5	.	.	CASSGRLTQETQYF	TGTGCCAGCAGCGGCAGACTTACCCAAGAGACCCAGTACTTC
TRBV6-5	TRBJ2-7	.	TRBD1	CASSKSGTGAYEQYF	TGTGCCAGCAGTAAATCCGGGACAGGGGCCTACGAGCAGTACTTC
TRBV5-4	TRBJ1-2	.	.	CASRPRGGAGYGYTF	TGTGCCAGCAGACCACGAGGGGGGGCCGGCTATGGCTACACCTTC
TRBV2	TRBJ2-1	.	.	CASIPRQSSYNEQFF	TGTGCCAGCATTCCGAGACAGAGCTCCTACAATGAGCAGTTCTTC
TRBV7-2	TRBJ1-6	.	.	CASTSVGASNSPLHF	TGTGCCAGCACCTCAGTTGGGGCTTCCAATTCACCCCTCCACTTT
TRBV7-3	TRBJ2-1	.	TRBD2	CASSPNLAGVFEQFF	TGTGCCAGCAGTCCTAATCTAGCGGGGGTTTTTGAGCAGTTCTTC
TRBV5-6	TRBJ2-5	few	TRBD2	CASSLPLAGDETQYF	TGTGCCAGCAGCTTGCCGCTAGCGGGGGATGAGACCCAGTACTTC
TRBV5-1	TRBJ1-5	.	.	CASSLVPDQPQHF	TGCGCCAGCAGCTTGGTACCAGATCAGCCCCAGCATTTT
TRBV28	TRBJ1-2	.	.	CASSLGQSYTF	TGTGCCAGCAGTCTAGGACAGAGCTACACCTTC
TRBV29-1	TRBJ2-1	.	TRBD2	CSVRAGGIYNEQFF	TGCAGCGTCCGAGCGGGGGGGATCTACAATGAGCAGTTCTTC
TRBV7-2	TRBJ1-1	.	.	CASSLISLNTEAFF	TGTGCCAGCAGCTTAATTTCTCTGAACACTGAAGCTTTCTTT
TRBV28	TRBJ2-2	.	.	CASSFWGGGGELFF	TGTGCCAGCAGTTTTTGGGGGGGCGGCGGGGAGCTGTTTTTT
TRBV5-1	TRBJ1-2	.	.	CASSERGNGYTF	TGCGCCAGCAGCGAGAGGGGGAATGGCTACACCTTC
TRBV7-3	TRBJ1-6	.	.	CASSLRGPRSPLHF	TGTGCCAGCAGCTTAAGGGGCCCGAGGTCACCCCTCCACTTT
TRBV11-3	TRBJ2-2	.	.	CASSLEIRGTGELFF	TGTGCCAGCAGCTTAGAAATCCGCGGCACCGGGGAGCTGTTTTTT